The present T cell receptor (beta chain) was sequenced within a study of CD8 T cells in Susac syndrome. Sequencing of TCR beta was carried out in blood CD8+ and CD4+ T cells. Random hexamers were used to reverse transcribe the RNA input (about 0.5 to 1 ug). The method of amplification for TCR beta CDR3 was immunoSEQ multiplex PCR, covering 54 Vbeta and 13 Jbeta. From the immunoSEQ multiplex PCR reads, TCRdb called clonotypes with MiXCR, one entry per CDR3 protein. Found here are about 120,000 distinct CDR3 sequences, 85% to 95% of them singletons; the top ten hold approximately 0.089%. J lost 4 bases, V lost 4 bases, and 5 bases had no gene match. The CDR3 sequence is 15 residues long. CDR1 MNHNS and CDR2 SASEGT come from the germline V gene.

The chain couples TRBV6-1 to TRBJ2-1; 9 bases match TRBD1. The sample consisted of CD4+ T cells from PBMCs. This receptor was taken from a human donor in good health. CDR3 residues: CASSARGQGYNEQFF. In DNA form, the CDR3 reads TGTGCCAGCAGTGCCAGGGGACAGGGTTACAATGAGCAGTTCTTC.